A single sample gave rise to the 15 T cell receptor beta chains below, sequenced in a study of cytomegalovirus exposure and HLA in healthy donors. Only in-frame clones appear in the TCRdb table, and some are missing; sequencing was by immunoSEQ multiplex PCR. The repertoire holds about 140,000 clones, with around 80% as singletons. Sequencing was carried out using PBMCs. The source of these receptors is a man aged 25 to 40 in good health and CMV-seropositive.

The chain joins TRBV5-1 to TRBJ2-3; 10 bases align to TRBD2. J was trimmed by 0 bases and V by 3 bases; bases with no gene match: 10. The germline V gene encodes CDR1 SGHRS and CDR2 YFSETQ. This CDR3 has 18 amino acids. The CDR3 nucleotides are TGCGCCAGCAGCTCACTGACTAGCGGGCGCACTAGCACAGATACGCAGTATTTT. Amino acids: CASSSLTSGRTSTDTQYF.

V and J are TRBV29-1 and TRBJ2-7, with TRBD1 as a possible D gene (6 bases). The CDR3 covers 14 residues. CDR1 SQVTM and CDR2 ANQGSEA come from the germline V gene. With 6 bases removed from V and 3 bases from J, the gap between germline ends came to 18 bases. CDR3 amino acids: CSVSLPGHLYEQYF. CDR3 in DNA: TGCAGCGTCTCACTTCCGGGACACCTCTACGAGCAGTACTTC.

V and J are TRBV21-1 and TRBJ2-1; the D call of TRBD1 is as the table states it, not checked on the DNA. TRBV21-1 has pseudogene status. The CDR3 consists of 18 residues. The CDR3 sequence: CASSNRDRGSSSYNEQFF. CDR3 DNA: TGTGCCAGCAGCAACCGGGACAGGGGCTCTAGCTCCTACAATGAGCAGTTCTTC.

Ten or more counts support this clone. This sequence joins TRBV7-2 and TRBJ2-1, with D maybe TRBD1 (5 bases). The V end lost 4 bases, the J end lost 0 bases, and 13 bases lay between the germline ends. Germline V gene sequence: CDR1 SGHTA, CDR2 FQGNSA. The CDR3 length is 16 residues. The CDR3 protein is CASSSHRQSSYNEQFF. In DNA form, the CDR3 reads TGTGCCAGCAGCTCACACCGACAGTCCTCCTACAATGAGCAGTTCTTC.

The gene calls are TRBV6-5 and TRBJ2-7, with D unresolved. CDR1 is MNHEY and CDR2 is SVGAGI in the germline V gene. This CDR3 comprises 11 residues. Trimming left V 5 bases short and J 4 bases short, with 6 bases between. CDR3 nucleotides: TGTGCCAGCAGTGGGCCTTACGAGCAGTACTTC. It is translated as CASSGPYEQYF.

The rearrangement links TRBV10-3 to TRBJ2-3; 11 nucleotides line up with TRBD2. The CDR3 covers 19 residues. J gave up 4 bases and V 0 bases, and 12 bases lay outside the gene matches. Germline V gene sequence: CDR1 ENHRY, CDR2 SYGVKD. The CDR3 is CAISESWRTSGGVADTQYF. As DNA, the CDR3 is TGTGCCATCAGTGAGTCCTGGCGTACTAGCGGGGGAGTTGCAGATACGCAGTATTTT.

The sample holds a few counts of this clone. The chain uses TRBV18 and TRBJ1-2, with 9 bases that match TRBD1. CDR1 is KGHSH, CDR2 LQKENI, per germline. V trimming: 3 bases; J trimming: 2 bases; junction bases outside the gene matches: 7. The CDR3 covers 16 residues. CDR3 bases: TGTGCCAGCTCACCTCCCGGGACAGGGACCAACTATGGCTACACCTTC. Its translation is CASSPPGTGTNYGYTF. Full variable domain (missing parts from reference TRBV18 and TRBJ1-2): NAGVMQNPRHLVRRRGQEARLRCSPMKGHSHVYWYRQLPEEGLKFMVYLQKENIIDESGMPKERFSAEFPKEGPSILRIQQVVRGDSAAYFCASSPPGTGTNYGYTFGSGTRLTVV.

The DNA of the CDR3 is TGTGCCAGCAGCTTACGTGCCGCGCGGGAGGGCCGAGAGACCCAGTACTTC. This translates into CASSLRAAREGRETQYF. The J gene is TRBJ2-5, the V gene TRBV7-9, with 9 bases lining up with TRBD2. CDR1 is SEHNR, CDR2 FQNEAQ, per germline (reference sequence). After removal of 2 bases from V and 4 bases from J, the junction contained 11 bases not matched to a gene. The CDR3 extends over 17 amino acids.

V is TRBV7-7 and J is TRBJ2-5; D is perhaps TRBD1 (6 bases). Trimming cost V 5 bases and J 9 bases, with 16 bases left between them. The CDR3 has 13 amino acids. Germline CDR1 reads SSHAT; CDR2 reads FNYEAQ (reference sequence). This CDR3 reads CASSPAPKGAQYF. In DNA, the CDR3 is TGTGCCAGCAGCCCAGCCCCAAAGGGGGCCCAGTACTTC.

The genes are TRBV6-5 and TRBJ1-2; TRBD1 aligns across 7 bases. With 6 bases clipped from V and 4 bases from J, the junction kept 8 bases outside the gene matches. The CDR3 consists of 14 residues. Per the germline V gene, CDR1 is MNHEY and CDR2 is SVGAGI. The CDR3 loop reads CASREMDRIYGYTF. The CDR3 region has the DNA TGTGCCAGCAGGGAAATGGACAGGATCTATGGCTACACCTTC.

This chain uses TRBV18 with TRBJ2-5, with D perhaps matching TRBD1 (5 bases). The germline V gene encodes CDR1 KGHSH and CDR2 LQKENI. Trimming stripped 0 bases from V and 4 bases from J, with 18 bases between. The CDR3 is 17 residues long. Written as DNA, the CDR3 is TGTGCCAGCTCACCACCGGGCGGCAGGGCCAGCCTAGAGACCCAGTACTTC. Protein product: CASSPPGGRASLETQYF.

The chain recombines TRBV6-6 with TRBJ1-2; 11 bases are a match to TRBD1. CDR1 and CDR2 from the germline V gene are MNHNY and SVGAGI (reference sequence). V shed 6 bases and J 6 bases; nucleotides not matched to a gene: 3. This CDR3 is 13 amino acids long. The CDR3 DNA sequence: TGTGCCAGCAGGAGGGACAGGGGGGATGGCTACACCTTC. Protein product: CASRRDRGDGYTF.

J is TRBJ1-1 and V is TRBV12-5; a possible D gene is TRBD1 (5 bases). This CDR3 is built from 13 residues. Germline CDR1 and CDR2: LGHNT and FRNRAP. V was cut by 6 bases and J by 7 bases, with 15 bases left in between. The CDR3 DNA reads TGTGCTAGTGGACCAGGGTCCGGTATTGAAGCTTTCTTT. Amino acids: CASGPGSGIEAFF.

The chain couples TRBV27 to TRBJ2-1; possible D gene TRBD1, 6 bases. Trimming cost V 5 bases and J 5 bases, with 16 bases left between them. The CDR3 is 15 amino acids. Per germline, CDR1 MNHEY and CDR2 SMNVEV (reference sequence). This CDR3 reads CASSLLRGQNNEQFF. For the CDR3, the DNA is TGTGCCAGCAGTCTACTTCGAGGACAGAACAATGAGCAGTTCTTC.

CDR3 sequence (DNA): TGCAGCGTTGTGGGCGCCGGATCCGAAAAACTGTTTTTT. Protein product: CSVVGAGSEKLFF. The chain joins TRBV29-1 to TRBJ1-4; the D is unclear. V was cut by 4 bases and J by 8 bases, with 14 bases left in between. From germline, CDR1 is SQVTM and CDR2 ANQGSEA. The CDR3 loop spans 13 amino acids.